Presented here are 25 T cell receptor beta chains from one specimen sequenced in a study of blood T cell repertoires in COVID-19. Using immunoSEQ multiplex PCR, the repertoire was profiled, and TCRdb retains in-frame clones only, with some absent. The table has 130,000 or so clones, 85% to 90% seen once. Input material: peripheral blood. The source is a man aged 70 or older with active COVID-19.

The chain links TRBV25-1 to TRBJ1-1; 9 nucleotides line up with TRBD1. The CDR3 spans 15 residues. V shed 7 bases, J shed 4 bases, and the junction held 10 bases outside the gene matches. The germline V gene encodes CDR1 MGHDK and CDR2 SYGVNS. CDR3 DNA sequence: TGTGCCAGCATGGGACAGGGAATCCGGAGCACTGAAGCTTTCTTT. Translating it yields CASMGQGIRSTEAFF. Full variable domain (remainder filled in from reference TRBV25-1 and TRBJ1-1): EADIYQTPRYLVIGTGKKITLECSQTMGHDKMYWYQQDPGMELHLIHYSYGVNSTEKGDLSSESTVSRIRTEHFPLTLESARPSHTSQYLCASMGQGIRSTEAFFGQGTRLTVV.

The V gene is TRBV7-3, the J gene TRBJ2-1; 9 bases agree with TRBD1. Germline V gene sequence: CDR1 SGHTA, CDR2 FQGTGA. This CDR3 is 15 amino acids long. With 6 bases clipped from V and 8 bases from J, the junction kept 11 bases outside the gene matches. CDR3 protein: CASRDPGQGSYEQFF. CDR3 DNA sequence: TGTGCCAGCAGGGACCCGGGACAGGGAAGCTATGAGCAGTTCTTC.

This chain uses TRBV2 with TRBJ2-1; 10 nucleotides align to TRBD2. This CDR3 comprises 14 residues. CDR1 and CDR2 (germline): SNHLY, FYNNEI. Trimming cost V 8 bases and J 2 bases; bases outside gene matches: 3. In DNA, the CDR3 is TGTGCCAGCGATGGACTAGCGGCCTACAATGAGCAGTTCTTC. This codes for CASDGLAAYNEQFF.

A word on this clone: One junction end does not reproduce the germline sequence, and a read error may be involved. V gene TRBV14 combines with J gene TRBJ2-7; TRBD2 is a possible D gene (5 bases). The CDR3 consists of 11 residues. Germline V CDR1 and CDR2: SGHDN, FVKESK. The CDR3 region has the DNA TGTGCCAGCAGCCAAAGGGAGAACCTGAACTTC. Protein: CASSQRENLNF.

The chain carries TRBV7-9 and TRBJ1-5, with a weak D call TRBD1 (6 bases). Germline CDR1 SEHNR, CDR2 FQNEAQ (reference sequence). Trimming removed 5 bases at V and 7 bases at J, with 15 bases between. This CDR3 contains 14 residues. CDR3 bases: TGTGCCAGCAGCACCGGGGGGCGCGGACAGCCCCAGCATTTT. It encodes CASSTGGRGQPQHF.

The chain carries TRBV7-2 and TRBJ1-1, with TRBD1 identical over 7 bases. Trimming took 4 bases from V and 0 from J; bases not matched to a gene: 5. The CDR3 has 15 amino acids. Germline V gene data show CDR1 as SGHTA and CDR2 as FQGNSA. The CDR3 region has the DNA TGTGCCAGCAGCTCCAGGGGGACCCTGAACACTGAAGCTTTCTTT. Protein product: CASSSRGTLNTEAFF.

CDR3 nucleotides: TGTGCCAGCAGTTCCCCACGACAGGAGAGCTCCTACGAGCAGTACTTC. It specifies CASSSPRQESSYEQYF. The V and J genes are TRBV28 and TRBJ2-7; a possible D gene is TRBD1 (6 bases). V was cut by 4 bases and J by 0 bases, with 16 bases left in between. The CDR3 sequence is 16 residues long. CDR1 MDHEN and CDR2 SYDVKM come from the germline V gene. Filled out from reference TRBV28 and TRBJ2-7, the complete variable domain reads DVKVTQSSRYLVKRTGEKVFLECVQDMDHENMFWYRQDPGLGLRLIYFSYDVKMKEKGDIPEGYSVSREKKERFSLILESASTNQTSMYLCASSSPRQESSYEQYFGPGTRLTVT.

In this sample, this clone turned up once. Sequence at one end of the junction differs from germline and may be a read error. This chain links TRBV3-1 (or the pseudogene TRBV3-2) with TRBJ2-7, with D perhaps TRBD2 (5 bases). The CDR3 has 11 residues. CDR1 and CDR2 (germline): LGHDT, YNNKEL (reference sequence). The CDR3 is CASSPSTGIDF. Written as DNA, the CDR3 is TGTGCCAGCAGCCCTTCTACCGGGATCGACTTC.

The chain carries TRBV5-1 and TRBJ2-7, with 9 bases that match TRBD1. Germline V gives CDR1 SGHRS, CDR2 YFSETQ. The CDR3 has 15 residues. Trimming at V came to 4 bases and at J to 4 bases, leaving 9 bases not matched to a gene. DNA for the CDR3: TGCGCCAGCAGCCCACAGGGGGCGCGGTCTTACGAGCAGTACTTC. Protein sequence: CASSPQGARSYEQYF.

This chain connects TRBV5-6 to TRBJ1-1; TRBD1 agrees at 9 bases. Germline V gives CDR1 SGHDT, CDR2 YYEEEE. This CDR3 contains 16 residues. After removal of 3 bases from V and 0 bases from J, the junction contained 6 bases not matched to a gene. The CDR3 DNA reads TGTGCCAGCAGCTCGGCCGGGACAGGGCTGAACACTGAAGCTTTCTTT. Protein: CASSSAGTGLNTEAFF.

The rearrangement uses TRBV7-2 and TRBJ1-2, with TRBD1 as a possible D gene (6 bases). In germline, CDR1 is SGHTA, CDR2 FQGNSA. V lost 5 bases and J lost 8, with 18 bases in between. The CDR3 has 14 residues. CDR3 sequence: CASSQYRDNGGYTF. The CDR3 nucleotides read TGTGCCAGCAGCCAATATCGGGACAATGGAGGCTACACCTTC.

The chain is built from TRBV28 and TRBJ2-1, with 8 bases aligning to TRBD2. The CDR3 sequence is 15 residues long. Per the germline V gene, CDR1 is MDHEN and CDR2 is SYDVKM. The trim removed 2 bases at V and 9 bases at J, leaving 9 bases unmatched. The CDR3 DNA sequence: TGTGCCAGCAGTTTAAATCCAGCGGGAGAGGTTGAGCAGTTCTTC. It is translated as CASSLNPAGEVEQFF.

The J gene is TRBJ2-1, the V gene TRBV28; D is unclear. The CDR3 runs 12 residues. V dropped 5 bases and J dropped 12 bases, with 14 bases sitting between them. Germline V lookup: CDR1 MDHEN, CDR2 SYDVKM. Here the CDR3 DNA reads TGTGCCAGCAGTCTCCCGCCCCTGCGGCAGTTCTTC. Protein: CASSLPPLRQFF.

This chain connects TRBV5-1 to TRBJ2-3; TRBD1 matches at 9 bases. Trimming removed 5 bases from V and 4 bases from J; junction bases left unmatched: 8. The V gene's germline CDR1 is SGHRS and CDR2 YFSETQ. This CDR3 comprises 15 residues. Written as DNA, the CDR3 is TGCGCCAGCAGAAATGACAGGGGGAGTGCAGATACGCAGTATTTT. Its translation: CASRNDRGSADTQYF.

This sequence joins TRBV5-1 and TRBJ2-2, with 12 bases fitting TRBD1. Germline V gives CDR1 SGHRS, CDR2 YFSETQ. This CDR3 contains 16 residues. V dropped 4 bases and J dropped 6; count of bases not matched to a gene: 7. DNA for the CDR3: TGCGCCAGCAGCGAACCGGGACAGGGGGCCTCCGGGGAGCTGTTTTTT. Its protein is CASSEPGQGASGELFF.

The chain uses TRBV5-1 and TRBJ2-7, with 11 nucleotides matching TRBD2. CDR3 length: 16 residues. With V trimmed by 4 bases and J by 9 bases, 15 bases remained unmatched. The germline gives CDR1 SGHRS, CDR2 YFSETQ. This CDR3 is CASSAHTSGSLTWQYF. CDR3 sequence (DNA): TGCGCCAGCAGCGCCCATACTAGCGGGAGCCTCACTTGGCAGTACTTC.

The chain joins TRBV28 to TRBJ1-2; tentatively, D is TRBD1 (5 bases). Trimming left V 6 bases short and J 8 bases short, with 22 bases between. This CDR3 is built from 15 residues. Germline CDR1 is MDHEN and CDR2 is SYDVKM. In nucleotides, the CDR3 is TGTGCCAGCAGCCCTAGGGGTCTCTTGGGATACGGCTACACCTTC. Translated, it gives CASSPRGLLGYGYTF.

The chain links TRBV18 to TRBJ2-2; 7 bases map to TRBD2. The V gene's germline CDR1 is KGHSH and CDR2 LQKENI. The J segment lost 4 bases and the V segment lost 3 bases, leaving 2 bases of the junction unmatched. This CDR3 has 14 residues. CDR3 sequence: CASSPGGSTGELFF. The CDR3 nucleotides read TGTGCCAGCTCACCGGGAGGGAGCACCGGGGAGCTGTTTTTT.

V and J are TRBV10-3 and TRBJ2-7, with a possible D match to TRBD1 (6 bases). Trimming removed 6 bases at V and 4 bases at J, with 16 bases between. This CDR3 spans 14 amino acids. Germline values: CDR1 ENHRY, CDR2 SYGVKD. The CDR3 sequence: CAIRAGTSSYEQYF. The DNA for the CDR3 is TGTGCCATCAGAGCCGGGACATCGTCTTACGAGCAGTACTTC.

CDR3 amino acids: CASSGDSNNQPQHF. CDR3 DNA sequence: TGTGCCAGCAGTGGGGACAGCAACAATCAGCCCCAGCATTTT. The chain carries TRBV7-2 and TRBJ1-5; 7 bases match TRBD1. J was trimmed by 3 bases and V by 6 bases; bases with no gene match: 5. The CDR3 totals 14 residues. Germline lookup yields CDR1 SGHTA and CDR2 FQGNSA.

The J gene is TRBJ1-1, the V gene TRBV7-2; D unclear. The CDR3 has 13 residues. The germline CDR1 and CDR2 sequences are SGHTA and FQGNSA. The V end lost 9 bases, the J end lost 11 bases, and 22 bases lay between the germline ends. The DNA of the CDR3 is TGTGCCAGTGCCTCTTACCCCGAGAGTTCGGCTTTCTTT. Its protein is CASASYPESSAFF.

This rearrangement joins TRBV6-4 to TRBJ1-1, with D hard to call. V shed 6 bases and J shed 4 bases, with 15 bases lying between them. This CDR3 comprises 14 residues. Germline CDR1 and CDR2: MRHNA and SNTAGT. CDR3 amino acids: CASRNSIGGTEAFF. The CDR3 region has the DNA TGTGCCAGCAGAAATTCCATAGGCGGCACTGAAGCTTTCTTT.

The chain employs TRBV7-9 and TRBJ2-3; TRBD2 agrees at 8 bases. This CDR3 has 13 residues. V shed 2 bases and J 15 bases; nucleotides not matched to a gene: 10. Germline CDR1 is SEHNR and CDR2 is FQNEAQ (reference sequence). The CDR3 sequence is CASSLKGASGFYF. CDR3 nucleotide sequence: TGTGCCAGCAGCTTAAAAGGGGCTAGCGGGTTCTATTTT.

This chain links TRBV6-1 with TRBJ2-7; D not certain. The CDR3 is 12 residues long. The V gene's germline CDR1 is MNHNS and CDR2 SASEGT. The germline V and J ends were trimmed by 2 bases and 4 bases, with 6 bases remaining between them. This CDR3 reads CASSERGYEQYF. CDR3 in DNA: TGTGCCAGCAGTGAAAGAGGATACGAGCAGTACTTC.

The rearrangement joins TRBV6-4 to TRBJ2-7; D is perhaps TRBD1 (5 bases). V lost 5 bases to trimming and J lost 4 bases, with 12 bases between them. The CDR3 contains 13 residues. Germline CDR1 is MRHNA and CDR2 is SNTAGT. The CDR3 sequence: CASSLLDSYEQYF. In nucleotides, the CDR3 is TGTGCCAGCAGTCTCCTTGACAGTTACGAGCAGTACTTC.